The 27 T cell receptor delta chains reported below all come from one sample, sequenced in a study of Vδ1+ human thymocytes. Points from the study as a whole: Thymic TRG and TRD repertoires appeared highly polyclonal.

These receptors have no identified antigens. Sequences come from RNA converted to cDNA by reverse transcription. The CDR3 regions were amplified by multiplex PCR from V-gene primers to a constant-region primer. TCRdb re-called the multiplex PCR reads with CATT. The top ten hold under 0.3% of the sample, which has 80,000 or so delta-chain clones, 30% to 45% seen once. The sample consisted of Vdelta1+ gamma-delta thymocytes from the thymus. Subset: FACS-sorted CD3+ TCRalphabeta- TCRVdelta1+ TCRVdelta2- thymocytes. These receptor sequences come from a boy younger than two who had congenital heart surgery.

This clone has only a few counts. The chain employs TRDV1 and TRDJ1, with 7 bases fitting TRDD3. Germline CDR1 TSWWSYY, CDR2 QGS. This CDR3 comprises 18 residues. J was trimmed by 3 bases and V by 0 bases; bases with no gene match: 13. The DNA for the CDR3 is TGTGCTCTTGGGGAACTTGCGCTCTGGGGATATAGGGCCGATAAACTCATCTTT. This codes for CALGELALWGYRADKLIF.

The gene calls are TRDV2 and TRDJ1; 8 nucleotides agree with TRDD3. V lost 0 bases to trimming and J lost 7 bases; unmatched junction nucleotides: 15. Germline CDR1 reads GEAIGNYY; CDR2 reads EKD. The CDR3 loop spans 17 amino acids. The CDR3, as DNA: TGTGCCTGTGACACCGATAGGGATACGGCCCAGGACCTTAAACTCATCTTT. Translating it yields CACDTDRDTAQDLKLIF.

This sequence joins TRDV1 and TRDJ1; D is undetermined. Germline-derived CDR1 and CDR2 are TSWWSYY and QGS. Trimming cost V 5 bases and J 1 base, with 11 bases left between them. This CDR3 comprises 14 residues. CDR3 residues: CALGPRETTDKLIF. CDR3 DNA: TGTGCTCTTGGGCCTCGAGAGACCACCGATAAACTCATCTTT.

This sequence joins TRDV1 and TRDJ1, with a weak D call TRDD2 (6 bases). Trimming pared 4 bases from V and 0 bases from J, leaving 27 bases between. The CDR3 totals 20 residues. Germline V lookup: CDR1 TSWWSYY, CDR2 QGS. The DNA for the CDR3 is TGTGCTCTTGGGGGGTTCCTATTTGGGGCTCCCGGCCCTTACACCGATAAACTCATCTTT. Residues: CALGGFLFGAPGPYTDKLIF.

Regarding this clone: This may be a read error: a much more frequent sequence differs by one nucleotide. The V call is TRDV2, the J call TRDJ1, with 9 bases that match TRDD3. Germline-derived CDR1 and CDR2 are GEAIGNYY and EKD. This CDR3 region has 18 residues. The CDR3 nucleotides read TGTGCCTGTGCCACCTGGTACTGGGGGACACCGTACACCGATAAACTCATCTTT. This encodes CACATWYWGTPYTDKLIF.

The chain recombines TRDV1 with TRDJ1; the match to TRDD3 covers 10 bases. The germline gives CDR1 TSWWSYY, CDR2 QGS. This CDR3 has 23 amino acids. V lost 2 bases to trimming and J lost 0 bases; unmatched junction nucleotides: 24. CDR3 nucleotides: TGTGCTCTTGGGGAATTGATCCTACGGAGACTACTGGGGGATCCATTGTACACCGATAAACTCATCTTT. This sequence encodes CALGELILRRLLGDPLYTDKLIF.

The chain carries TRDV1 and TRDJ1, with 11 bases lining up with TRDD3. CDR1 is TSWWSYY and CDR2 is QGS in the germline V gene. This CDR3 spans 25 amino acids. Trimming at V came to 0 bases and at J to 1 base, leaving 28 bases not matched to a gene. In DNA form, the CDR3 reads TGTGCTCTTGGGGAACTAGGTTTATACGGCTCCCTCGAACTGGGGGATATAAGGTTCACCGATAAACTCATCTTT. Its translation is CALGELGLYGSLELGDIRFTDKLIF.

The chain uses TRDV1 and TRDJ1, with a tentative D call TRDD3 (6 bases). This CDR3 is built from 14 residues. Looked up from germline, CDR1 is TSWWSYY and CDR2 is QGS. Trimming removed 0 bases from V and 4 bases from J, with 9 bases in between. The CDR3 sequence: CALGELYWVDKLIF. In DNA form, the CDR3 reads TGTGCTCTTGGGGAACTCTACTGGGTCGATAAACTCATCTTT.

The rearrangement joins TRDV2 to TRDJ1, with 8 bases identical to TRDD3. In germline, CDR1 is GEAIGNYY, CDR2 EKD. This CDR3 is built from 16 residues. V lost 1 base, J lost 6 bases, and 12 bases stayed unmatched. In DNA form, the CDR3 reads TGTGCCTGTGACACTAAGCCTCTGGGGGAGTCCTATAAACTCATCTTT. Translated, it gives CACDTKPLGESYKLIF.

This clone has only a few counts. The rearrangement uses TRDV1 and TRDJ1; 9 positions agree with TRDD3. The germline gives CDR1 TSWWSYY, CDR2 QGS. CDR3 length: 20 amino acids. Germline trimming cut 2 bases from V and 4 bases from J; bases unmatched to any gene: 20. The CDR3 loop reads CALGESAIYWGTPRHDKLIF. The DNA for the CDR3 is TGTGCTCTTGGGGAATCGGCCATCTACTGGGGGACCCCACGGCACGATAAACTCATCTTT.

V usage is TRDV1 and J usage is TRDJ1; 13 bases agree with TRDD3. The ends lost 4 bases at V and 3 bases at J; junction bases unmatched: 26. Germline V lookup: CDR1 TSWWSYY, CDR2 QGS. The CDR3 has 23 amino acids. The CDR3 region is CALGVHLPTSTGGYAFSADKLIF. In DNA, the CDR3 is TGTGCTCTTGGGGTCCACCTTCCTACAAGTACTGGGGGATACGCGTTCTCGGCCGATAAACTCATCTTT.

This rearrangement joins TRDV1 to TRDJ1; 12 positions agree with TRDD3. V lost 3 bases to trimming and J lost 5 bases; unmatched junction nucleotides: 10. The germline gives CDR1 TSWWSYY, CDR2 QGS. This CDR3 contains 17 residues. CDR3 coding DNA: TGTGCTCTTGGGGAGTTCCTGGCTGGGGGATACGCGGATAAACTCATCTTT. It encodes CALGEFLAGGYADKLIF.

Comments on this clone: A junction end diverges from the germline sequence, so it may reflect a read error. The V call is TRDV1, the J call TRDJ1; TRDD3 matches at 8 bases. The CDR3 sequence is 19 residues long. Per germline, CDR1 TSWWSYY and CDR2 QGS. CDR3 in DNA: TGTTCTCTCCTTCCCAGGGATCGACGGGGGATAGTTGTCACCGATAAACTCATCTTT. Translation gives CSLLPRDRRGIVVTDKLIF.

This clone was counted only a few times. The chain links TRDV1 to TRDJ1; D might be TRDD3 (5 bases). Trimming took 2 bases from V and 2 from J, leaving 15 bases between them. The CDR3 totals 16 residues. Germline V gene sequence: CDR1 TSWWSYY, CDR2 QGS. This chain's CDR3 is CALGELTPWGTDKLIF. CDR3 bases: TGTGCTCTTGGGGAATTGACTCCTTGGGGTACCGATAAACTCATCTTT.

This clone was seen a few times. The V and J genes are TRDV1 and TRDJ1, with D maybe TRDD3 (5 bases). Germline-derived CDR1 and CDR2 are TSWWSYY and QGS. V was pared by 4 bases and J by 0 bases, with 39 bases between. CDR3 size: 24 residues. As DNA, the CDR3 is TGTGCTCTTGGGGCCCCGGAGCCATACTTGGTTGGGGACCCCCTGACCCGGTACACCGATAAACTCATCTTT. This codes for CALGAPEPYLVGDPLTRYTDKLIF.

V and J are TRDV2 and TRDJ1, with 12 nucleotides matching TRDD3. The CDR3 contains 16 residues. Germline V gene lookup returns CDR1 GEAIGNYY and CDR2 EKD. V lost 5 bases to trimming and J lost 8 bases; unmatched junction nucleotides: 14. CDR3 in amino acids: CACAISWGIRGDKLIF. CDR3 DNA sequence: TGTGCCTGTGCCATCAGCTGGGGGATACGGGGCGACAAACTCATCTTT.

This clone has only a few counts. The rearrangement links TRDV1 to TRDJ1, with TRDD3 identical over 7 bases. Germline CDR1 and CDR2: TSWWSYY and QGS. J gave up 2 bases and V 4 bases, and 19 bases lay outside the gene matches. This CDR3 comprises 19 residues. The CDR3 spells CALGGSGFPPYWGTDKLIF. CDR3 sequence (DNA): TGTGCTCTTGGGGGCTCCGGGTTCCCCCCCTACTGGGGAACCGATAAACTCATCTTT.

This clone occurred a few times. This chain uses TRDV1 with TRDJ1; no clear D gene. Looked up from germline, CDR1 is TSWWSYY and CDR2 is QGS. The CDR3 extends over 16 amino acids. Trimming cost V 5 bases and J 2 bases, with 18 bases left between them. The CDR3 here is CALGKEVRVSTDKLIF. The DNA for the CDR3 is TGTGCTCTTGGGAAGGAGGTACGGGTTTCAACCGATAAACTCATCTTT.

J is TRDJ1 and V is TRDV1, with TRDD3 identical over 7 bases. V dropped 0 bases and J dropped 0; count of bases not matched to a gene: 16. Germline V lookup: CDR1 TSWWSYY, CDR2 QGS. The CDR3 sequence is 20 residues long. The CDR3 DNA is TGTGCTCTTGGGGAACTAATACCGCGCTGGGGGCCCGCTTACACCGATAAACTCATCTTT. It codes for CALGELIPRWGPAYTDKLIF.

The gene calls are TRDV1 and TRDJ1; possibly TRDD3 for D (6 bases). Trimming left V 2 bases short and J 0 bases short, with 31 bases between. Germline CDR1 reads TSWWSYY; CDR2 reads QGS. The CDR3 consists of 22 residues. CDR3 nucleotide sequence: TGTGCTCTTGGGGAAACGGGGCATCCCTCCGTACTGGGAGGGGGGTACACCGATAAACTCATCTTT. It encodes CALGETGHPSVLGGGYTDKLIF.

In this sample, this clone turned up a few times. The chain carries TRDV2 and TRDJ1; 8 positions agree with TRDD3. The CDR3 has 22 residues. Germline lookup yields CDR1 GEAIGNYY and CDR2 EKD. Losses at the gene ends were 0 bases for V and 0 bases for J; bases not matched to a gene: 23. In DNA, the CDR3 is TGTGCCTGTGACACCGTCTGGGGGACCAACGCCCCCGCATACAGCGACACCGATAAACTCATCTTT. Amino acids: CACDTVWGTNAPAYSDTDKLIF.

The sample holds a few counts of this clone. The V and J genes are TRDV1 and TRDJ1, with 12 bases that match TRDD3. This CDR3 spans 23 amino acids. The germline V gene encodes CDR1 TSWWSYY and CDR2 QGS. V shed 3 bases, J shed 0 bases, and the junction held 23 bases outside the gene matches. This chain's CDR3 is CALGERVKWIGTGGYWYTDKLIF. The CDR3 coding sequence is TGTGCTCTTGGGGAGCGGGTGAAGTGGATTGGTACTGGGGGATACTGGTACACCGATAAACTCATCTTT.

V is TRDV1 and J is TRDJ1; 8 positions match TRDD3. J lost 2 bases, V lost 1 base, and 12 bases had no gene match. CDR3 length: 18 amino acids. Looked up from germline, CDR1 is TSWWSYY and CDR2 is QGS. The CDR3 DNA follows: TGTGCTCTTGGGGAACATATGGCCTGTGGGGGGATAACCGATAAACTCATCTTT. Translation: CALGEHMACGGITDKLIF.

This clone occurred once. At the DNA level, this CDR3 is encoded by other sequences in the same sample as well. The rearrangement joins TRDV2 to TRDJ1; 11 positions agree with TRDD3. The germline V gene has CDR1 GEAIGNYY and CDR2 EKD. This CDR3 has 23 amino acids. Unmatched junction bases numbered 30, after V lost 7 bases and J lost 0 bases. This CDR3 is CAWGPSYAMNWGIERPYTDKLIF. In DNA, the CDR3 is TGTGCCTGGGGGCCTTCATACGCTATGAACTGGGGGATAGAACGCCCGTACACCGATAAACTCATCTTT.

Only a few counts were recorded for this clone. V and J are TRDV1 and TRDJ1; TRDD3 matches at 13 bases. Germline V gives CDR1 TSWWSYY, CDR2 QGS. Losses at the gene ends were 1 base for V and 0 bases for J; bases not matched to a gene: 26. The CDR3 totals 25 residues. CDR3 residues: CALGERYLPRSTGGYGTTYTDKLIF. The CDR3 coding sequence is TGTGCTCTTGGGGAACGGTATCTCCCCCGTAGTACTGGGGGATACGGAACGACGTACACCGATAAACTCATCTTT.

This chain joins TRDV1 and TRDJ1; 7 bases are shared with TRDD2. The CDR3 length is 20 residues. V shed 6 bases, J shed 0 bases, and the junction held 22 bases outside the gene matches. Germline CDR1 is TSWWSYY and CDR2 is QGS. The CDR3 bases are TGTGCTCTTGGCCGGATGGTATTCCTACTAAATACGCTCCACACCGATAAACTCATCTTT. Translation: CALGRMVFLLNTLHTDKLIF.

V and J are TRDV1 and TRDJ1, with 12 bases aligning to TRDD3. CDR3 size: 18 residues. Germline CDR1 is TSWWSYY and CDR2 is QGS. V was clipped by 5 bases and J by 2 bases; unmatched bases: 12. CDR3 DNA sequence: TGTGCTCTTGGGACCCCTCGCACTGGGGGATACTTGACCGATAAACTCATCTTT. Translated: CALGTPRTGGYLTDKLIF.